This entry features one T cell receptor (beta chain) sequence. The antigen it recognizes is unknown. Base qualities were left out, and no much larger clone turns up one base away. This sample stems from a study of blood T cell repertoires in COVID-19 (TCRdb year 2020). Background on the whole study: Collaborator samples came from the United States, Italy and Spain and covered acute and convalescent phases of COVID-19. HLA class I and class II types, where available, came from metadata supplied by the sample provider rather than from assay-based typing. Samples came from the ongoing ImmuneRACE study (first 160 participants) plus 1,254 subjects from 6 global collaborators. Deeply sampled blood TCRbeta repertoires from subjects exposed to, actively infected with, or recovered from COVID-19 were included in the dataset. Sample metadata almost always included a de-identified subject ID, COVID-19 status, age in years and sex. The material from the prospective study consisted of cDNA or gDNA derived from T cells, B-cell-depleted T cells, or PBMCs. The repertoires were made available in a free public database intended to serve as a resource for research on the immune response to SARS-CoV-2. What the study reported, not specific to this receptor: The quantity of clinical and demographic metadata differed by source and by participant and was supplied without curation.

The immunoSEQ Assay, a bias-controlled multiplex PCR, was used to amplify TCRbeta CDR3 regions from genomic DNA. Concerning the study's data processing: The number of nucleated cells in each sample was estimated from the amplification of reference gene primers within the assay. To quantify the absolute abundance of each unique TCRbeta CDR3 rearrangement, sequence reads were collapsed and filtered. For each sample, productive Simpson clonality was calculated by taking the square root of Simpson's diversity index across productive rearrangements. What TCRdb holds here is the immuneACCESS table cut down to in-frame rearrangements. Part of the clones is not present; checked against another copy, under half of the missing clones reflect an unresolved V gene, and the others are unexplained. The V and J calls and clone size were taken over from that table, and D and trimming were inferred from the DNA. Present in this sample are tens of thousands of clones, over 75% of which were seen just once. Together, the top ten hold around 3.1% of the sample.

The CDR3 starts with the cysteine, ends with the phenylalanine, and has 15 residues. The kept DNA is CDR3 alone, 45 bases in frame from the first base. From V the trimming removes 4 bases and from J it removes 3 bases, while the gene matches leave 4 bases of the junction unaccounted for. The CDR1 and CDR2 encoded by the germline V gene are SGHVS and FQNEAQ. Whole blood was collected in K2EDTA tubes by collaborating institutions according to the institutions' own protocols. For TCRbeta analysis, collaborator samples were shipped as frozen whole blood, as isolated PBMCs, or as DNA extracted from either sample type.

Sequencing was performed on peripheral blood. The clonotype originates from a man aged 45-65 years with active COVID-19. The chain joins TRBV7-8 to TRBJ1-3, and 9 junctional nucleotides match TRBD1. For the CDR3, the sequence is CASSYRGLSGNTIYF. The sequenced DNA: TGTGCCAGCAGCTACAGGGGGCTAAGTGGAAACACCATATATTTT.